Listed below are T cell receptor beta chains from one sample, sequenced in a study of identical twins. TCRdb reprocessed the 5' RACE reads with MiXCR, giving one entry per CDR3 protein. The repertoire holds approximately 550,000 distinct CDR3 sequences, with around 24% as singletons. These data also featured in a second study, about yellow fever vaccine responses in identical twins.

Sequenced input: CD4+ T cells sorted from blood. The receptors shown here come from a woman under 30 in good health. Both conserved end residues are part of each CDR3. A D gene is named only where the DNA matches it firmly. Part of the rows lack a size; the others show once, few, many or a class for expanded clones.

TRBD2	TRBV6-1	NA	TRBJ2-3	CASINTAGGTDTQYF	TGTGCCAGCATCAATACGGCGGGAGGGACAGATACGCAGTATTTT
NA	TRBV10-3	NA	TRBJ2-6	CAISAGTDSGANVLTF	TGTGCCATCAGTGCGGGGACGGACTCTGGGGCCAACGTCCTGACTTTC
TRBD2	TRBV2	NA	TRBJ2-7	CASTLELAGDREQYF	TGTGCCAGCACCTTAGAGCTAGCGGGAGATCGCGAGCAGTACTTC
NA	TRBV10-1	NA	TRBJ2-2	CASSSLGSGELFF	TGCGCCAGCAGCAGTTTAGGTTCCGGGGAGCTGTTTTTT
NA	TRBV10-2	few	TRBJ2-7	CASSSQHEQYF	TGCGCCAGCAGTTCCCAGCACGAGCAGTACTTC
NA	TRBV2	NA	TRBJ1-2	CASIERRFYGYTF	TGTGCCAGCATCGAGAGACGATTTTATGGCTACACCTTC
NA	TRBV12-3/TRBV12-4	NA	TRBJ1-2	CASRHKTKRNYGYTF	TGTGCCAGCAGGCATAAGACAAAGCGGAACTATGGCTACACCTTC
TRBD2	TRBV29-1	NA	TRBJ2-3	CSVPLAGMTDTQYF	TGCAGCGTACCACTAGCGGGAATGACAGATACGCAGTATTTT
NA	TRBV20-1	few	TRBJ1-2	CSATGTFAGYTF	TGCAGTGCAACCGGGACCTTCGCTGGCTACACCTTC
NA	TRBV3-1	many	TRBJ2-5	CASSLRLVTGQYF	TGTGCCAGCAGCCTCCGACTGGTTACGGGCCAGTACTTC
NA	TRBV29-1	few	TRBJ2-5	CSVVRGVETQYF	TGCAGCGTTGTGAGAGGGGTAGAGACCCAGTACTTC
NA	TRBV7-7	few	TRBJ2-5	CASSYQGGGQETQYF	TGTGCCAGCAGTTATCAAGGGGGAGGCCAAGAGACCCAGTACTTC
TRBD1	TRBV12-3/TRBV12-4	NA	TRBJ2-5	CASSNQGARETQYF	TGTGCCAGCAGTAACCAGGGGGCGCGGGAGACCCAGTACTTC
TRBD1	TRBV5-1	few	TRBJ1-6	CASSLGTVSDSPLHF	TGCGCCAGCAGCCTAGGGACAGTCAGCGATTCACCCCTCCACTTT
NA	TRBV10-1	NA	TRBJ2-1	CASSGQSLNFNEQFF	TGCGCCAGCAGCGGACAGTCCCTAAACTTTAATGAGCAGTTCTTC
TRBD2	TRBV12-3/TRBV12-4	NA	TRBJ2-5	CASSLQTAGGLGETQYF	TGTGCCAGCAGTTTACAGACAGCGGGGGGGCTCGGTGAGACCCAGTACTTC
NA	TRBV10-3	few	TRBJ2-1	CAISELSVDNEQFF	TGTGCCATCAGTGAGTTAAGCGTCGACAATGAGCAGTTCTTC
NA	TRBV6-1	NA	TRBJ2-6	CASRPQGAGANVLTF	TGTGCCAGCAGACCTCAGGGAGCTGGGGCCAACGTCCTGACTTTC
NA	TRBV12-3/TRBV12-4	NA	TRBJ2-2	CASSLGVSGELFF	TGTGCCAGCAGTTTAGGGGTTTCCGGGGAGCTGTTTTTT
TRBD1	TRBV6-1	NA	TRBJ1-1	CASTRGLANTEAFF	TGTGCCAGCACCAGGGGGCTGGCGAACACTGAAGCTTTCTTT
TRBD2	TRBV7-2	NA	TRBJ2-7	CASSPASGKYEQYF	TGTGCCAGCAGCCCTGCTAGCGGGAAGTACGAGCAGTACTTC
TRBD1	TRBV6-5	NA	TRBJ2-1	CASSYQGQGAREQFF	TGTGCCAGCAGTTACCAAGGTCAGGGGGCGCGGGAGCAGTTCTTC
NA	TRBV12-3/TRBV12-4	NA	TRBJ2-2	CASIGGHLTGELFF	TGTGCCAGCATAGGGGGACACCTCACCGGGGAGCTGTTTTTT
NA	TRBV19	few	TRBJ2-7	CASSIEARGSPYEQYF	TGTGCCAGTAGTATAGAGGCCAGGGGCTCCCCCTACGAGCAGTACTTC
NA	TRBV20-1	NA	TRBJ1-5	CSALAPGGSNQPQHF	TGCAGTGCCCTAGCCCCAGGAGGTAGCAATCAGCCCCAGCATTTT
TRBD1	TRBV5-1	NA	TRBJ1-1	CASLPGTGNTEAFF	TGCGCCAGCCTCCCCGGGACAGGGAACACTGAAGCTTTCTTT
TRBD2	TRBV12-3/TRBV12-4	few	TRBJ2-1	CASSFRPTGLAGAGGTSNEQFF	TGTGCCAGCAGTTTCCGGCCCACGGGACTAGCGGGAGCCGGGGGAACATCGAATGAGCAGTTCTTC
NA	TRBV20-1	few	TRBJ1-2	CSARSTDYGYTF	TGCAGTGCTAGGAGCACGGACTATGGCTACACCTTC
NA	TRBV4-1	NA	TRBJ1-2	CASSQAAGHLNYGYTF	TGCGCCAGCAGCCAAGCTGCGGGACATCTAAACTATGGCTACACCTTC
TRBD1	TRBV5-1	many	TRBJ1-6	CASRTGLQADNSPLHF	TGCGCCAGCAGGACAGGGCTACAGGCGGATAATTCACCCCTCCACTTT
TRBD2	TRBV6-2/TRBV6-3	few	TRBJ2-3	CASSRTSGGTPALADTQYF	TGTGCCAGCAGTCGGACTAGCGGGGGGACCCCAGCACTGGCAGATACGCAGTATTTT
NA	TRBV15	few	TRBJ2-1	CATSRWGGGLIDEQFF	TGTGCCACCAGCAGATGGGGGGGGGGCTTAATAGATGAGCAGTTCTTC
NA	TRBV5-1	NA	TRBJ2-1	CASSLAQGGSNEQFF	TGCGCCAGCAGCTTGGCACAGGGAGGCTCCAATGAGCAGTTCTTC
NA	TRBV6-6	NA	TRBJ1-1	CASSNPNTEAFF	TGTGCCAGCAGTAATCCAAACACTGAAGCTTTCTTT
TRBD2	TRBV6-2/TRBV6-3	NA	TRBJ2-2	CASSYPGGAGELFF	TGTGCCAGCAGTTACCCGGGAGGAGCCGGGGAGCTGTTTTTT
NA	TRBV20-1	few	TRBJ2-3	CSARSQRVSTDTQYF	TGCAGTGCTAGAAGTCAGCGCGTCAGCACAGATACGCAGTATTTT
NA	TRBV12-3/TRBV12-4	NA	TRBJ1-1	CASSLPQLNTEAFF	TGTGCCAGCAGTTTGCCACAGCTGAACACTGAAGCTTTCTTT
NA	TRBV5-1	NA	TRBJ2-6	CASSPGSGGANVLTF	TGCGCCAGCAGCCCGGGATCTGGCGGGGCCAACGTCCTGACTTTC
TRBD2	TRBV24-1	NA	TRBJ2-7	CATSDGGTSGTYEQYF	TGTGCCACCAGTGACGGGGGGACTAGCGGTACCTACGAGCAGTACTTC
TRBD2	TRBV4-1	few	TRBJ2-4	CASSQDGGRGLAGVLAKNIQYF	TGCGCCAGCAGCCAAGATGGTGGGAGGGGACTAGCGGGAGTGTTGGCCAAAAACATTCAGTACTTC
TRBD2	TRBV24-1	few	TRBJ2-1	CATSVQPGTSGSSYEQFF	TGTGCCACCAGTGTCCAACCTGGGACTAGCGGGAGTTCGTATGAGCAGTTCTTC
TRBD2	TRBV6-1	NA	TRBJ2-3	CASSPGGGANTQYF	TGTGCCAGCAGTCCTGGCGGGGGGGCGAATACGCAGTATTTT
TRBD2	TRBV2	NA	TRBJ2-5	CASSGGLVEETQYF	TGTGCCAGCAGTGGGGGACTAGTAGAAGAGACCCAGTACTTC
TRBD1	TRBV4-1	NA	TRBJ1-1	CASEDRGRNTEAFF	TGCGCCAGTGAAGACAGGGGGAGGAACACTGAAGCTTTCTTT